One sample yielded the 22 T cell receptor beta chains listed below, sequenced in a study of a mutant IDH1 vaccine in newly diagnosed glioma (dated by TCRdb to the early 2020s). The protocol used for the library was the immunoSEQ multiplex PCR assay. TCRdb stores this immuneACCESS table with in-frame sequences only. Part of the clones is absent; in the studies checked, under half of the shortfall reflects unresolved V genes, and no reason is known for the rest. Recorded for this sample are 30,000 to 35,000 clones; roughly nine tenths of them occurred a single time. Under 2.5% of the sample is taken by the ten largest. What the time point label conveys for this sample: week 47, end of study. Each vaccine dose, consisting of 300 ug of a 20-mer mutant IDH1 peptide in Montanide, was administered subcutaneously with topical imiquimod. These TCRs' antigens remain unknown. Sequencing used PBMCs, obtained from a glioma patient whose treatment included an IDH1 peptide vaccine. The receptors here all came from a man aged 35 to 55 with glioma.

The chain uses TRBV7-3 and TRBJ1-1; 8 bases fit TRBD1. Trimming cost V 4 bases and J 0 bases; bases outside gene matches: 1. In germline, CDR1 is SGHTA, CDR2 FQGTGA. CDR3 length equals 14 residues. In nucleotides, the CDR3 is TGTGCCAGCAGCTCGACAGGGGTGAACACTGAAGCTTTCTTT. It is translated as CASSSTGVNTEAFF.

The rearrangement links TRBV7-2 to TRBJ2-3; possibly TRBD1 for D (5 bases). CDR1 SGHTA and CDR2 FQGNSA come from the germline V gene. CDR3 length equals 14 residues. The V and J ends lost 1 base and 1 base respectively, with 6 bases between them. CDR3 sequence (DNA): TGTGCCAGCAGCTTAGTAGGGGGCACAGATACGCAGTATTTT. It yields the protein CASSLVGGTDTQYF.

The rearrangement uses TRBV30 and TRBJ2-3, with D possibly TRBD2 on 6 matching bases. V was clipped by 2 bases and J by 3 bases, with 18 bases between them. This CDR3 has 16 residues. Germline loops: CDR1 GTSNPN, CDR2 SVGIG (reference sequence). CDR3 amino acids: CAWSLGGRIWTDTQYF. CDR3 sequence (DNA): TGTGCCTGGAGTTTGGGAGGAAGGATCTGGACAGATACGCAGTATTTT.

A note on this clone: A junction boundary mismatches the germline segment, possibly from a read error. The genes are TRBV5-1 and TRBJ2-7; D remains unclear. The CDR3 spans 11 residues. Germline assignment: CDR1 SGHRS and CDR2 YFSETQ. The CDR3 coding sequence is TGCGCCAGCACCTTGAACTACGAGCAGTACTTC. Protein: CASTLNYEQYF. The whole variable domain, remainder taken from reference TRBV5-1 and TRBJ2-7, is KAGVTQTPRYLIKTRGQQVTLSCSPISGHRSVSWYQQTPGQGLQFLFEYFSETQRNKGNFPGRFSGRQFSNSRSEMNVSTLELGDSALYLCASTLNYEQYFGPGTRLTVT.

The chain recombines TRBV7-9 with TRBJ2-1, with D perhaps matching TRBD2 (6 bases). Trimming pared 1 base from V and 5 bases from J, leaving 24 bases between. Germline loops: CDR1 SEHNR, CDR2 FQNEAQ (reference sequence). This CDR3 has 19 residues. The CDR3 nucleotides are TGTGCCAGCAGCTTAGGGTGGGCTAGCGCCCGCCCCTACGACAATGAGCAGTTCTTC. Translating it yields CASSLGWASARPYDNEQFF.

This clone was seen only once. The chain links TRBV5-5 to TRBJ2-5; 7 nucleotides align to TRBD2. The trim removed 4 bases at V and 5 bases at J, leaving 5 bases unmatched. This CDR3 is built from 13 residues. Germline CDR1 SGHKS, CDR2 YYEKEE (reference sequence). CDR3 in DNA: TGTGCCAGCAGCCTCGGGGGGACTGAGACCCAGTACTTC. Translating gives CASSLGGTETQYF.

The genes are TRBV28 and TRBJ1-2; no definite D call. V lost 1 base and J 7 bases, leaving 7 bases between the germline ends. The CDR3 spans 12 residues. CDR1 and CDR2 from the germline V gene are MDHEN and SYDVKM. The CDR3 loop is CASSLYLSGYTF. CDR3 DNA sequence: TGTGCCAGCAGTTTATATCTAAGTGGCTACACCTTC.

CDR3 loop: CASSLGWETQYF. CDR3 sequence (DNA): TGTGCCAGTAGTCTAGGGTGGGAGACCCAGTACTTC. The V gene is TRBV19, the J gene TRBJ2-5; D uncertain. The CDR3 covers 12 residues. The germline V gene has CDR1 LNHDA and CDR2 SQIVND (reference sequence). The germline V and J ends were trimmed by 5 bases and 5 bases, with 9 bases remaining between them. Full variable domain (remainder filled in from reference TRBV19 and TRBJ2-5): DGGITQSPKYLFRKEGQNVTLSCEQNLNHDAMYWYRQDPGQGLRLIYYSQIVNDFQKGDIAEGYSVSREKKESFPLTVTSAQKNPTAFYLCASSLGWETQYFGPGTRLLVL.

The chain links TRBV19 to TRBJ2-4; TRBD1 matches 9 bases. The CDR3 is made up of 17 amino acids. CDR1 and CDR2 (germline): LNHDA, SQIVND (reference sequence). Trimming took 4 bases from V and 4 from J; bases not matched to a gene: 11. This CDR3 is CASSTSNTGTGKNIQYF. The CDR3 DNA follows: TGTGCCAGTAGTACTTCTAACACCGGGACAGGGAAAAACATTCAGTACTTC.

This sequence joins TRBV10-3 and TRBJ2-7, with D unresolved. The germline gives CDR1 ENHRY, CDR2 SYGVKD. The CDR3 runs to 13 residues. Trimming took off 3 bases at V and 7 bases at J, with 13 bases between the two ends. Written as DNA, the CDR3 is TGTGCCATCAGTGATGTGGACCACTGGGAGCAGTACGTC. Its translation: CAISDVDHWEQYV.

V gene TRBV27 combines with J gene TRBJ1-5; weak D call: TRBD1 (6 bases). Germline lookup yields CDR1 MNHEY and CDR2 SMNVEV (reference sequence). V was clipped by 6 bases and J by 7 bases, with 13 bases between them. The CDR3 spans 13 residues. CDR3 DNA sequence: TGTGCCAGCAGACCTCGGGGGCACCAGCCCCAGCATTTT. It is translated as CASRPRGHQPQHF.

In nucleotides, the CDR3 is TGTGCCAGCAGCTTGGATGGGGGGGGCGGAAAGACCCAGTACTTC. Its translation: CASSLDGGGGKTQYF. The chain carries TRBV5-4 and TRBJ2-5, with a possible D match to TRBD2 (7 bases). Per the germline V gene, CDR1 is SGHNT and CDR2 is YYREEE (reference sequence). This CDR3 region has 15 residues. Trimming cost V 0 bases and J 6 bases, with 15 bases left between them.

This chain links TRBV4-1 with TRBJ1-2; D gene uncertain. Germline assignment: CDR1 MGHRA and CDR2 YSYEKL. Trimming stripped 3 bases from V and 0 bases from J, with 11 bases between. The CDR3 spans 15 residues. In DNA form, the CDR3 reads TGCGCCAGCAGCCAGGCCTCGGGCTCTAACTATGGCTACACCTTC. Its protein is CASSQASGSNYGYTF.

This sequence joins TRBV4-2 and TRBJ1-1, with TRBD1 matching over 7 bases. V gave up 4 bases and J gave up 1 base; unmatched junction bases: 3. This CDR3 comprises 14 residues. Germline assignment: CDR1 LGHNA and CDR2 YNFKEQ. The CDR3, as DNA: TGTGCCAGCAGCCGAGGGGGCGCGAACACTGAAGCTTTCTTT. It is translated as CASSRGGANTEAFF.

V and J are TRBV4-1 and TRBJ1-5, with D unclear. Per germline, CDR1 MGHRA and CDR2 YSYEKL. The CDR3 loop spans 18 amino acids. Deletions cut 0 bases from V and 0 bases from J, with 15 bases between. As DNA, the CDR3 is TGCGCCAGCAGCCAAGATCTCTCCCAGCGCACTAGCAATCAGCCCCAGCATTTT. Protein product: CASSQDLSQRTSNQPQHF.

J is TRBJ1-1 and V is TRBV18; D perhaps matches TRBD1 (5 bases). The germline V and J ends were trimmed by 1 base and 6 bases, with 12 bases remaining between them. The CDR3 sequence is 14 residues long. Germline CDR1 and CDR2: KGHSH and LQKENI. The CDR3 protein is CASSPLAMGPEAFF. The CDR3 nucleotides are TGTGCCAGCTCACCACTTGCCATGGGGCCTGAAGCTTTCTTT.

The gene calls are TRBV7-2 and TRBJ2-3; 10 nucleotides line up with TRBD2. The germline gives CDR1 SGHTA, CDR2 FQGNSA. This CDR3 is 16 amino acids long. J gave up 2 bases and V 5 bases, and 7 bases lay outside the gene matches. CDR3 coding DNA: TGTGCCAGCAGCATTACTAGCGGGGCATACACAGATACGCAGTATTTT. Its translation: CASSITSGAYTDTQYF.

V gene TRBV7-2 combines with J gene TRBJ1-5; 8 bases match TRBD1. The CDR3 is 18 amino acids. Trimming cost V 1 base and J 4 bases; bases outside gene matches: 12. Per the germline V gene, CDR1 is SGHTA and CDR2 is FQGNSA. The CDR3 spells CASSLVGGTGVGNQPQHF. In nucleotides, the CDR3 is TGTGCCAGCAGCTTAGTAGGCGGGACAGGTGTAGGTAATCAGCCCCAGCATTTT.

This clone was detected only once. The chain carries TRBV6-5 and TRBJ2-1; D unclear. The CDR3 runs 15 residues. CDR1 is MNHEY and CDR2 is SVGAGI in the germline V gene. The V end lost 5 bases, the J end lost 0 bases, and 11 bases lay between the germline ends. The CDR3 DNA reads as TGTGCCAGCAGTCGCGACATCAGCTCCTACAATGAGCAGTTCTTC. This encodes CASSRDISSYNEQFF.

The chain couples TRBV5-1 to TRBJ2-2; D perhaps matches TRBD1 (5 bases). V lost 5 bases, J lost 5 bases, and 16 bases lay in between. The CDR3 is 15 amino acids. CDR1 is SGHRS and CDR2 is YFSETQ in the germline V gene. CDR3 nucleotide sequence: TGCGCCAGCAGACCCGCCCAAGGGGCTACCGGGGAGCTGTTTTTT. This encodes CASRPAQGATGELFF. The whole variable domain, filled in from reference TRBV5-1 and TRBJ2-2, reads KAGVTQTPRYLIKTRGQQVTLSCSPISGHRSVSWYQQTPGQGLQFLFEYFSETQRNKGNFPGRFSGRQFSNSRSEMNVSTLELGDSALYLCASRPAQGATGELFFGEGSRLTVL.

This chain links TRBV7-9 with TRBJ2-7; 7 bases agree with TRBD2. The CDR3 consists of 17 residues. The junction had 15 bases not matched to a gene; V was cut back by 4 bases and J by 3 bases. CDR1 and CDR2 from the germline V gene are SEHNR and FQNEAQ (reference sequence). CDR3 nucleotide sequence: TGTGCCAGCAGCTCATTAAGACCCTTGGGAGGGTACTACGAGCAGTACTTC. It codes for CASSSLRPLGGYYEQYF. The variable domain in full, completed from reference TRBV7-9 and TRBJ2-7, reads DTGVSQNPRHKITKRGQNVTFRCDPISEHNRLYWYRQTLGQGPEFLTYFQNEAQLEKSRLLSDRFSAERPKGSFSTLEIQRTEQGDSAMYLCASSSLRPLGGYYEQYFGPGTRLTVT.

The genes are TRBV30 and TRBJ1-1; no definite D call. V shed 2 bases and J shed 0 bases, with 25 bases lying between them. The germline V gene has CDR1 GTSNPN and CDR2 SVGIG (reference sequence). The CDR3 totals 19 residues. CDR3 coding DNA: TGTGCCTGGAGTCATTCCGGGAGAGGGAGAGAATCCATGAACACTGAAGCTTTCTTT. This encodes CAWSHSGRGRESMNTEAFF.